This T cell receptor beta chain stems from a study of T-cell memory formation after mild COVID-19. With 5 bases clipped from V and 0 bases from J, the junction kept 8 bases outside the gene matches. The CDR3 spans 16 residues. Germline V CDR1 and CDR2: SEHNR, FQNEAQ (reference sequence). One entry per CDR3 protein, called by TCRdb with MiXCR from the 5' RACE reads. The sample contains under 250,000 distinct CDR3 sequences, around 10% of which appear only once. This chain links TRBV7-9 with TRBJ1-2; 8 bases agree with TRBD1. This receptor was identified in a man in his late teens or twenties who had mild COVID-19 (a few samples of this study predate the infection). Cell type and time point are not known. What was sequenced was PBMCs or a T cell subset sorted from them (not recorded which). The CDR3 coding sequence is TGTGCCAGCAGCCCGGACAGGGCTGGAGCTAACTATGGCTACACCTTC. Protein product: CASSPDRAGANYGYTF. The complete variable domain, with remaining parts taken from reference TRBV7-9 and TRBJ1-2, reads DTGVSQNPRHKITKRGQNVTFRCDPISEHNRLYWYRQTLGQGPEFLTYFQNEAQLEKSRLLSDRFSAERPKGSFSTLEIQRTEQGDSAMYLCASSPDRAGANYGYTFGSGTRLTVV.